This is a list of T cell receptor beta chains from one sample in a study of T-cell memory formation after mild COVID-19. From the 5' RACE reads, TCRdb called clonotypes with MiXCR, one entry per CDR3 protein. Of 450,000 or so distinct CDR3 sequences in the sample, about 23% were seen once. Sequencing input: PBMCs or a T cell subset sorted from them (not recorded which). These receptors came from an adult woman who had mild COVID-19 (a few samples of this study predate the infection). Cell type and time point are not known. Each CDR3 is given with its conserved first and last residue. The order of the fields is J gene, D gene, V gene, clone size, CDR3 protein, CDR3 DNA. A D gene is named only where the DNA matches it firmly. Expanded clones get a size class; other rows say once, few or many, or leave the size out.

J: TRBJ2-1; D: NA; V: TRBV7-3; size: few; CDR3: CASGTGFYNEQFF; DNA: TGTGCCAGCGGTACAGGATTCTACAATGAGCAGTTCTTC
J: TRBJ1-1; D: TRBD1; V: TRBV7-2; size: NA; CDR3: CASSPRTGVTTEAFF; DNA: TGTGCCAGCAGCCCAAGGACAGGGGTGACGACTGAAGCTTTCTTT
J: TRBJ2-7; D: TRBD1; V: TRBV3-1; size: NA; CDR3: CASSPGGQVYEQYF; DNA: TGTGCCAGCAGTCCTGGAGGACAGGTCTACGAGCAGTACTTC
J: TRBJ2-1; D: NA; V: TRBV19; size: NA; CDR3: CASSITQGPAHNEQFF; DNA: TGTGCCAGTAGTATAACGCAAGGGCCGGCGCACAATGAGCAGTTCTTC
J: TRBJ2-3; D: NA; V: TRBV5-1; size: few; CDR3: CASSQPGHVPDTQYF; DNA: TGCGCCAGCAGTCAGCCAGGACACGTACCAGATACGCAGTATTTT
J: TRBJ1-2; D: TRBD1; V: TRBV3-1; size: NA; CDR3: CASSQTGLGGYTF; DNA: TGTGCCAGCAGTCAGACAGGGTTGGGTGGCTACACCTTC
J: TRBJ1-1; D: NA; V: TRBV13; size: NA; CDR3: CASSFGYRDTEAFF; DNA: TGTGCCAGCAGCTTTGGGTATCGGGACACTGAAGCTTTCTTT
J: TRBJ2-1; D: TRBD2; V: TRBV20-1; size: NA; CDR3: CSARASGRLSNEQFF; DNA: TGCAGTGCTAGAGCTAGCGGGAGATTGAGCAATGAGCAGTTCTTC
J: TRBJ2-2; D: TRBD2; V: TRBV7-9; size: NA; CDR3: CASSLAQGLALANTGELFF; DNA: TGTGCCAGCAGCTTAGCCCAGGGACTAGCTCTCGCGAACACCGGGGAGCTGTTTTTT
J: TRBJ2-2; D: NA; V: TRBV6-2/TRBV6-3; size: few; CDR3: CASGSWRTGELFF; DNA: TGTGCCAGCGGGTCGTGGCGGACCGGGGAGCTGTTTTTT